The clone carrying this T cell receptor beta chain was found once. V was cut by 7 bases and J by 0 bases, with 11 bases left in between. The CDR3 has 15 amino acids. The germline V gene encodes CDR1 SGHRS and CDR2 YFSETQ. The sample comes from a study of identifying expanded T cells in peripheral blood. Data came from immunoSEQ multiplex PCR; TCRdb stores just in-frame clones and leaves some out. The repertoire consists of 55,000 to 75,000 clones, with approximately 89% occurring once and the leading ten covering less than 5.5%. The receptor was derived from a person aged 18 to 75 in good health. The chain links TRBV5-1 to TRBJ2-6; perhaps TRBD1 as D (6 bases). The specimen was blood. The CDR3 spells CASGARGSGANVLTF. For the CDR3, the DNA is TGCGCCAGCGGGGCCAGGGGCTCTGGGGCCAACGTCCTGACTTTC.